This T cell receptor (beta chain) comes out of a study of cytomegalovirus exposure and HLA in healthy donors. Regarding the study as a whole: In an earlier analysis, most TCR beta V segments were productive about 90% or about 30% of the time. Cytomegalovirus status was reportedly diagnosed by the classifier with high specificity and sensitivity. Looking again later, the authors saw that most CMV-associated TCR beta chains seemed HLA-restricted.

Donors sampled were nominally healthy, though unrecorded immune exposures were likely. The PCR ran on 60 Vbeta and 13 Jbeta primers. Here immunoSEQ multiplex PCR was the method, and the copy in TCRdb shows in-frame clones only, minus some. This table holds 150,000 to 200,000 clones, 65% to 80% found once. Trimming took 2 bases from V and 5 from J; bases not matched to a gene: 4. The CDR3 runs 15 residues. Germline values: CDR1 SGHRS, CDR2 YFSETQ. This clone was observed a handful of times. Its specificity is not known. This TCR was recovered from a woman aged 40 to 50 in good health and CMV-seronegative. The sequenced sample was PBMCs. V and J are TRBV5-1 and TRBJ2-1; the match to TRBD2 covers 10 bases. The CDR3 nucleotides are TGCGCCAGCAGCTTTAGCGGGAGGTCGGACAATGAGCAGTTCTTC. Its translation is CASSFSGRSDNEQFF.